The rows below give T cell receptor beta chains drawn from one sample of a study of blood T cell repertoires in COVID-19. Method: immunoSEQ multiplex PCR; TCRdb's copy keeps in-frame clones and lacks some. The table shows under 300,000 clones, with about nine tenths occurring only once. Sequenced input: PBMCs or T cells enriched from blood (not recorded which). The receptors derive from a middle-aged woman with acute COVID-19. Each CDR3 is given without its conserved first and last residue.

J gene: TRBJ1-2
V gene: TRBV28
CDR3 protein: ASTLEGPDVGYT

J gene: TRBJ1-2
V gene: TRBV27
CDR3 protein: ASTTLDRGFGYT

J gene: TRBJ1-1
V gene: TRBV12-5
CDR3 protein: ASGTTGSGTEAF

J gene: TRBJ2-5
V gene: TRBV7-2
CDR3 protein: ASSLHSSQETQY

J gene: TRBJ1-1
V gene: TRBV21-1
CDR3 protein: ASSDGRRGEAF

J gene: TRBJ2-1
V gene: TRBV5-1
CDR3 protein: ASGLAGANEQF

J gene: TRBJ2-1
V gene: TRBV2
CDR3 protein: ASTSASGPSYNEQF

J gene: TRBJ1-4
V gene: TRBV7-9
CDR3 protein: ASSARDRGEKLF

J gene: TRBJ1-5
V gene: TRBV7-2
CDR3 protein: ASSSRLGLSASFQPQH

J gene: TRBJ2-3
V gene: TRBV4-1
CDR3 protein: ASSQEFGYTQY

J gene: TRBJ1-1
V gene: TRBV6-2/TRBV6-3
CDR3 protein: ASSLRQKAF

J gene: TRBJ1-5
V gene: TRBV29-1
CDR3 protein: SARDSSSNQPQH

J gene: TRBJ1-2
V gene: TRBV5-6
CDR3 protein: ASSLGNNPTRGYGYT

J gene: TRBJ1-4
V gene: TRBV4-3
CDR3 protein: ASSPGTVNEKLF

J gene: TRBJ1-1
V gene: TRBV5-4
CDR3 protein: ASSPGEQSRTEAF

J gene: TRBJ1-3
V gene: TRBV6-5
CDR3 protein: ASRRTDSGNTIY

J gene: TRBJ1-2
V gene: TRBV7-9
CDR3 protein: ASSPRQGVGGYT

J gene: TRBJ2-1
V gene: TRBV19
CDR3 protein: ASSMGTGLAGGKQF

J gene: TRBJ1-2
V gene: TRBV11-2
CDR3 protein: ASRHRDREYGYT

J gene: TRBJ1-6
V gene: TRBV6-2/TRBV6-3
CDR3 protein: ASSPGGDSLSSPLH

J gene: TRBJ1-2
V gene: TRBV2
CDR3 protein: ASRRTGVSNYGYT

J gene: TRBJ1-1
V gene: TRBV7-2
CDR3 protein: ASRATGGNTEAF

J gene: TRBJ1-5
V gene: TRBV19
CDR3 protein: ASSIVGRGDGNQPQH

J gene: TRBJ1-2
V gene: TRBV3-1/TRBV3-2
CDR3 protein: ASSQISAGWYGYT

J gene: TRBJ2-6
V gene: TRBV5-1
CDR3 protein: ASSLAGLGGGANVLT

J gene: TRBJ2-3
V gene: TRBV5-5
CDR3 protein: ASSFRDFTDTQY

J gene: TRBJ1-6
V gene: TRBV18
CDR3 protein: ASSPTGGSNSPLH

J gene: TRBJ1-2
V gene: TRBV29-1
CDR3 protein: SVAGETQTGYT

J gene: TRBJ2-1
V gene: TRBV2
CDR3 protein: ASRLLAGRPSYNEQF

J gene: TRBJ2-3
V gene: TRBV11-2
CDR3 protein: ASSLGLAFDTQY

J gene: TRBJ1-1
V gene: TRBV24-1
CDR3 protein: ATSDSGVAAEAF

J gene: TRBJ2-6
V gene: TRBV29-1
CDR3 protein: SVGQGVGANVLT

J gene: TRBJ1-1
V gene: TRBV10-1
CDR3 protein: ASSESTPTQAF

J gene: TRBJ2-5
V gene: TRBV11-3
CDR3 protein: ASRRGPGETQY

J gene: TRBJ1-6
V gene: TRBV30
CDR3 protein: AWSAGTGDNSPLH

J gene: TRBJ2-1
V gene: TRBV19
CDR3 protein: ASKGAIEQF

J gene: TRBJ1-2
V gene: TRBV7-2
CDR3 protein: ASSLDQGRYGYT

J gene: TRBJ2-1
V gene: TRBV7-9
CDR3 protein: ASIKRTSGSPDEQF

J gene: TRBJ1-2
V gene: TRBV5-1
CDR3 protein: ASSQDSHYGYT

J gene: TRBJ1-2
V gene: TRBV6-2/TRBV6-3
CDR3 protein: ASSYSGQHGYT

J gene: TRBJ2-2
V gene: TRBV18
CDR3 protein: ASSPRAISGTGELF

J gene: TRBJ1-3
V gene: TRBV5-4
CDR3 protein: ASSREGLISGNTIY

J gene: TRBJ1-5
V gene: TRBV28
CDR3 protein: ASSPTAINQPQH

J gene: TRBJ1-1
V gene: TRBV4-3
CDR3 protein: ASSQDRGANGEAF

J gene: TRBJ1-5
V gene: TRBV7-9
CDR3 protein: ASSREGGGTGDQPQH

J gene: TRBJ2-3
V gene: TRBV7-2
CDR3 protein: ASSPPGSLTQY

J gene: TRBJ1-5
V gene: TRBV28
CDR3 protein: ASRLGATGGNQPQH

J gene: TRBJ1-2
V gene: TRBV7-2
CDR3 protein: ASSQGANYGYT

J gene: TRBJ1-3
V gene: TRBV7-8
CDR3 protein: ASSVGGSGNTIY

J gene: TRBJ1-4
V gene: TRBV19
CDR3 protein: ASSVPGARGGGKLF

J gene: TRBJ1-2
V gene: TRBV3-1/TRBV3-2
CDR3 protein: ASSQEGGYNYGYT

J gene: TRBJ2-1
V gene: TRBV5-1
CDR3 protein: ASSSGLAGTNNEQF

J gene: TRBJ2-7
V gene: TRBV5-1
CDR3 protein: ASSPGGATLSYEQY

J gene: TRBJ2-5
V gene: TRBV7-9
CDR3 protein: ASSHRLQETQY

J gene: TRBJ2-7
V gene: TRBV5-1
CDR3 protein: ASSRTGPSSEQY

J gene: TRBJ2-1
V gene: TRBV7-6
CDR3 protein: ASSQDRGRSWF

J gene: TRBJ2-7
V gene: TRBV5-4
CDR3 protein: ASSTGQGRLEQY